The clone carrying this TCR beta chain has a handful of counts. Trimming removed 10 bases from V and 2 bases from J; junction bases left unmatched: 8. This CDR3 contains 15 residues. Germline V gives CDR1 LNHDA, CDR2 SQIVND (reference sequence). The sample is drawn from a study of T cell repertoires in ileal Crohn's disease. Study information: Every patient was operated on for stricturing (approximately 60%) or penetrating (around 40%) complications.

Profiling relied on immunoSEQ multiplex PCR, and the TCRdb table lists in-frame clones only, not all of them. This sample carries roughly 6,000 clones, 70% to 80% of them seen once, and the ten largest clones take roughly 17%. This TCR was recovered from an adult with Crohn's disease. V usage is TRBV19 and J usage is TRBJ1-5; 10 positions match TRBD1. The specimen was ileal tissue. In DNA, the CDR3 is TGTGCCACCCGACAGGGGGCAGGAGGCAATCAGCCCCAGCATTTT. Its protein product is CATRQGAGGNQPQHF. The full variable domain, completed using reference TRBV19 and TRBJ1-5, is DGGITQSPKYLFRKEGQNVTLSCEQNLNHDAMYWYRQDPGQGLRLIYYSQIVNDFQKGDIAEGYSVSREKKESFPLTVTSAQKNPTAFYLCATRQGAGGNQPQHFGDGTRLSIL.